This T cell receptor beta chain was sequenced for a study of cytomegalovirus exposure and HLA in healthy donors (dated by TCRdb to about 2017). At the level of the whole study: An earlier analysis of roughly 500 of the donors reported approximately 280 Gb of sequence data and 95 million to 130 million unique TCR beta sequences obtained from roughly 180 million T cells. The study combined high-throughput TCR immunosequencing, statistical association of individual TCRs with disease status, and machine learning to predict cytomegalovirus infection status. Besides the first cohort of about 730 subjects, a separate validation cohort made up of 90 to 150 different subjects was used. HLA typing covered class I and class II loci at four-digit resolution. A later genetic analysis took genome-wide SNP genotypes for about 55% of the 666 donors and used that subset as a discovery cohort. About 280 gigabases of sequencing data and 70 million to 100 million unique TCR sequences made up an early release that covered 640 HLA-typed donors. The number of typed donors differed by locus: about 620-630 for A, B, C, DRB1 and DQB1; 500 to 550 for DQA1; approximately 600 for DPA1; and about 450 for DPB1. An earlier analysis of around 580 of the donors used high-throughput TCR beta sequencing to judge whether each TCR beta V gene segment behaved as functional or pseudogenic. Because of strong linkage in the cohort, 5 or 6 DR-DQ haplotypes were treated as single units for association and clustering. The study was designed to test whether signatures of past pathogen exposure could be identified by cataloging public T cell receptors. The T cell repertoires of roughly 660 subjects were profiled by immunosequencing and related to cytomegalovirus serostatus. All discovery cohort repertoires had been generated on a single sequencing platform. In a later analysis, previously published TCR beta repertoires from more than 500 donors were re-analyzed and high-resolution HLA genotyping was added so that TCR occurrence patterns could be studied. On average, over 200,000 unique TCR beta nucleotide sequences were sequenced per donor among some 430 genotyped donors of the cohort, with around 19% of those sequences being non-productive. The genetic ancestry cluster associated with self-reported Caucasian donors included 81% of the roughly 410 genotyped donors. Rather than using new phenotypic data, the later analysis identified candidate immune exposures from TCR beta sequences and from how often those sequences occurred across donors. Donor age, sex, ethnicity and CMV serostatus were compiled together with the repertoire data.

For this clone: Its target antigen remains unknown. The record has no base qualities; no much larger clone is one base away.

The cohort comprised hundreds of healthy bone marrow donors. Cohort members were all nominally healthy when sampled, although unrecorded immune exposures were likely present. The donor was CMV seronegative and belonged to the group of around 350 seronegative cohort members. Each donor provided a peripheral blood sample, and peripheral blood mononuclear cells were used for TCR beta sequencing. Genomic DNA extraction from the blood cell samples was performed with the Qiagen DNeasy Blood Extraction Kit. On the study overall, not on this receptor specifically: For the cohort, immune exposure information was limited to CMV serostatus. In a later analysis, the rate of TCR association differed among HLA loci, with DRB1 alleles having the most associated TCRs and HLA-C alleles having the fewest. A later genetic analysis reported fewer N-insertions in productive TCRs among donors in an Asian-associated ancestry cluster than the roughly 640-donor mean. Strong co-occurrence of HLA alleles, especially DR and DQ, made assigning TCR associations to individual alleles difficult. A further reported finding was that TCR beta sequences accurately predicted the HLA-A and HLA-B alleles for most subjects in the first cohort. A few of the identified cytomegalovirus-associated TCR beta chains were confirmed in vitro to be specific for cytomegalovirus antigens. In the study, 150 to 200 TCR beta chains were listed as associated with cytomegalovirus. Most CMV-associated TCR beta chains appeared to be HLA-restricted in a later analysis, and the HLA associations seemed to be driven largely by CMV exposure. A cluster of highly shared sequence variants was judged likely to be a technical artifact of the sequencing pipeline. Across donors, most TCR sequences were observed very rarely, whereas some public TCRs were present in many individuals. The authors suggested that the approach could potentially be extended to other disease states and immunological phenotypes. Because HLA typing was unavailable for some donors at each locus, only the typed subset was used in association tests. Some IMGT-functional V segments, including TRBV6-2 and TRBV6-3, could not be told apart with the 87-base-pair reads, so those segments were excluded. About 15 rarely observed V segments, including chromosome 9 orphons, were excluded from the earlier analysis of about 610 of the donors because counts were too low. A later analysis associated 17,000 or so TCR beta sequences with specific HLA alleles at a false discovery rate of 0.05. Sequencing depth was assumed to be roughly uniform across donors in the presence/absence analyses, though that assumption may not hold. Compared with equally common non-associated chains, HLA-associated TCR beta chains in a later analysis were more clonally expanded and had lower generation probabilities. This cohort had only TCR beta chains sequenced, and the lack of alpha or paired-chain data limited which features could be detected. A later analysis reported that several top co-occurrence clusters appeared linked to parvovirus B19, influenza, CMV and Epstein-Barr virus. The classifier was reported to diagnose cytomegalovirus status with high specificity and sensitivity in both the original cohort and the validation cohort. In an earlier analysis of approximately 590 of the donors, most TCR beta V segments appeared in productive rearrangements about 90% or about 30% of the time, broadly matching IMGT annotations. Linkage disequilibrium might explain the correlated functional status among segregating V segments, but an unknown experimental factor could not be excluded. In a later genetic analysis, a missense DCLRE1C variant was associated with V-gene and J-gene trimming of TCR beta chains, and the association was replicated in an independent cohort.

Library creation used the immunoSEQ multiplex PCR assay. The multiplex PCR relied on a mix of 60 forward primers for TCR Vbeta segments and 13 reverse primers for TCR Jbeta segments. The CDR3 region of rearranged TCR beta genes was amplified from genomic DNA by a multiplex PCR assay. The amplified TCR beta libraries were sequenced on the Illumina HiSeq System as 87-base-pair reads. The published analysis was carried out like this. A later analysis tallied 75 million to 85 million unique TCR beta chains across the 700 or so repertoires, and about 12 million of those chains were shared by two or more donors. A nearest-neighbor algorithm error-corrected the raw reads and collapsed the reads into unique sequences, merging closely related sequences to remove PCR and sequencing errors. Alignment of CDR3 sequences to IMGT reference sequences was used to assign V, D and J gene segments. For a sequence to be retained, a match of at least six nucleotides to both a V gene segment and a J gene segment was required. A rearrangement counted as productive if the CDR3 had no stop codons and remained in frame with V and J, and every other rearrangement counted as non-productive. CDR3 was defined by IMGT convention, running from the second conserved V-encoded cysteine to the conserved J-encoded phenylalanine. The earlier analysis of some 540 of the donors excluded any sequence lacking an unambiguous match to a single V gene segment. In an earlier analysis of 500 to 750 of the donors, V segments were called functional above 56.7% productive rearrangements and were called segregating when the between-donor standard deviation exceeded 5%. A statistical classification framework was developed to diagnose cytomegalovirus status using the catalog of TCR beta chain sequences. V and J gene assignment, in a later analysis, came from comparing TCR nucleotide sequences with IMGT/GENE-DB human TR gene sequences. In a later analysis, CDR3 sequences and most-parsimonious VDJ recombination scenarios were assigned using the TCRdist pipeline. In a later analysis, every TCR beta chain was defined by the combination of its CDR3 amino acid sequence and its V-gene family, and reads without a unique V-gene family were dropped. In a later analysis, a few hundred highly shared, low-generation-probability nucleotide sequences were removed to address suspected cross-contamination and a sequencing artifact. For each public chain, a later analysis derived a clonal expansion index from normalized ranks of inferred template counts within each repertoire. Generation probabilities in a later analysis came from a VDJ recombination model fitted to out-of-frame rearrangements, and those results were checked against IGoR. In a later analysis, TCR-TCR, TCR-HLA and TCR-CMV co-occurrence was scored with hypergeometric tests, and a repertoire-size bias correction was applied to TCR pairs. False discovery rates were estimated in a later analysis by permuting HLA or CMV assignments 20 times. A later analysis grouped co-occurring TCRs with DBSCAN, adding TCRdist sequence similarity when clustering within HLA-allele-positive subsets. Co-occurrence clustering excluded repertoires with fewer than 30,000 or more than 120,000 public chains, plus five with anomalous nucleotide sharing. In its TCRdb copy, this immuneACCESS table keeps in-frame sequences only and misses some clones. Where compared with another copy, unresolved V genes explain less than half of these, and the others have no known cause. Clone size and V and J calls were adopted from that table, with D and trimming inferred from the DNA. The sample data list 160,000 or so clones, and around 73% of these were observed just once. 1.4% of the sample is in the top ten clones.

For CDR1 and CDR2, the germline V gene lists SGHVS and FQNEAQ. Spanning cysteine to phenylalanine, the CDR3 consists of 14 amino acids. The kept DNA is CDR3 alone, 42 bases in frame from the first base. Unmatched junction bases come to 7, with V trimmed by 5 bases and J by 4 bases. This sequence was found in a male donor in good health and CMV-seronegative. What was sequenced was PBMCs. The V and J genes are TRBV7-8 and TRBJ2-5, and 7 bases in between align with TRBD2. In nucleotides, the sequence is TGTGCCAGCAGCCAACCAACTAGCGTAGAGACCCAGTACTTC. This yields the protein CASSQPTSVETQYF.